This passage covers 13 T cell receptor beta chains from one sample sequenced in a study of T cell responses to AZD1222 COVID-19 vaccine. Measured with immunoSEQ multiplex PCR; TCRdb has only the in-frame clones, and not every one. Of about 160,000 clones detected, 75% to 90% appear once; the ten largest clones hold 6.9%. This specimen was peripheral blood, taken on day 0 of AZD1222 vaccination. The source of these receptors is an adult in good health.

CDR3 residues: CASSRDRGSYEQYF. Written as DNA, the CDR3 is TGTGCCAGCAGCCGGGACAGGGGCTCCTACGAGCAGTACTTC. The chain combines TRBV6-5 with TRBJ2-7, with 10 bases aligning to TRBD1. V lost 6 bases to trimming and J lost 0 bases; unmatched junction nucleotides: 2. The CDR3 runs 14 residues. Germline values: CDR1 MNHEY, CDR2 SVGAGI.

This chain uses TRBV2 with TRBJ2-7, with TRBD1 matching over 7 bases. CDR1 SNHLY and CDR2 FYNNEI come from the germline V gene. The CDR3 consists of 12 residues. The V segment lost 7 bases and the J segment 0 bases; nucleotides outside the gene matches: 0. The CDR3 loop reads CASNRGSYEQYV. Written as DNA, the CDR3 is TGTGCCAGCAACAGGGGCTCCTACGAGCAGTACGTC.

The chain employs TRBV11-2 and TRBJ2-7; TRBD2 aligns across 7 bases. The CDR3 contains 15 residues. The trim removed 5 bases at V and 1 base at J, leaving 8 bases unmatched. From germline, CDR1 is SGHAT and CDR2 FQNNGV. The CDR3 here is CASSPLWRGSYEQYF. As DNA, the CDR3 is TGTGCCAGCAGCCCCCTTTGGCGGGGGTCCTACGAGCAGTACTTC.

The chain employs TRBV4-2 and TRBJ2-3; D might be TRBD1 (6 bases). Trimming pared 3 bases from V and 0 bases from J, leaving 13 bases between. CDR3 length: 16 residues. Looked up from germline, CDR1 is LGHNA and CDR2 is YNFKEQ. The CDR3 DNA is TGTGCCAGCAGCCAGGCCGACAGGACTAGCACAGATACGCAGTATTTT. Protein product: CASSQADRTSTDTQYF.

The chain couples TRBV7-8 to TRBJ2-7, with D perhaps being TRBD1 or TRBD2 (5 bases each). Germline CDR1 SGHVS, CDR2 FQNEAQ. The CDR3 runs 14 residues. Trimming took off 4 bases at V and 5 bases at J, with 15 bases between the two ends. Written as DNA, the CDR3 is TGTGCCAGCAGCTCTGACCGGGGCTACGACGAGCAGTACGTC. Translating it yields CASSSDRGYDEQYV.

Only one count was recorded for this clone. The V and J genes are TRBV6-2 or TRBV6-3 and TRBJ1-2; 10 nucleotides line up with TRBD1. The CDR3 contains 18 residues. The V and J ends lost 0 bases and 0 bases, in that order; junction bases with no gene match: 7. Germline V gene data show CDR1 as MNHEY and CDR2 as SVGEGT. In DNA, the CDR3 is TGTGCCAGCAGTTACTCGGGGACAGGGGCGCTACCTAACTATGGCTACACCTTC. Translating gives CASSYSGTGALPNYGYTF.

The CDR3 sequence is CASMGNLVTEAFF. The CDR3 nucleotides read TGTGCCAGCATGGGGAATTTGGTCACTGAAGCTTTCTTT. The chain uses TRBV6-5 and TRBJ1-1; no clear D. The CDR3 has 13 residues. Germline V gene lookup returns CDR1 MNHEY and CDR2 SVGAGI. V shed 7 bases and J shed 4 bases, with 13 bases lying between them.

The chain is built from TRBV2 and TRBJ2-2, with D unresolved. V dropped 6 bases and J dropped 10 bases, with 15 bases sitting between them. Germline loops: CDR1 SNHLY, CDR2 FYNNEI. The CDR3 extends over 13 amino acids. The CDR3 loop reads CASRSGLYKELFF. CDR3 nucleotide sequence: TGTGCCAGCAGGAGTGGGCTATACAAGGAGCTGTTTTTT.

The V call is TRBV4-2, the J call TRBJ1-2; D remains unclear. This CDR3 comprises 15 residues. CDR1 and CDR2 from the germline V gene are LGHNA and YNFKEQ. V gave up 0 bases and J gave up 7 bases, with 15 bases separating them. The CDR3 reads CASSQDGLFTAGYTF. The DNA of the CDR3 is TGTGCCAGCAGCCAAGACGGCCTTTTCACGGCTGGCTACACCTTC.

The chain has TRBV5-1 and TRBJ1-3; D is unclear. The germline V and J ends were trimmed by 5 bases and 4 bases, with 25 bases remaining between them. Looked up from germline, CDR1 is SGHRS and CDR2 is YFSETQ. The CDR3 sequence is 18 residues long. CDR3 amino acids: CASSRQTGPLEEGNTIYF. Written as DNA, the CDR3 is TGCGCCAGCAGTCGTCAGACCGGGCCCCTTGAAGAAGGAAACACCATATATTTT.

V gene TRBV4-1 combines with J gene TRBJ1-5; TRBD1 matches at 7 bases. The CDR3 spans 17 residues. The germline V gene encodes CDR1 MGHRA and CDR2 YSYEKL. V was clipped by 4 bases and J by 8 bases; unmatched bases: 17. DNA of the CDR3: TGCGCCAGCAGCCCAAATCCGGGGGCAGGGGGGACGGAGCCCCAGCATTTT. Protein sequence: CASSPNPGAGGTEPQHF.

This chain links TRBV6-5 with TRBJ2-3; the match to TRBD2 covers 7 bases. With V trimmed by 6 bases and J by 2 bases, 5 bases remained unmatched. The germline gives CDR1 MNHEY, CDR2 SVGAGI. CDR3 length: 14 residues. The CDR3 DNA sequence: TGTGCCAGCAGCAGCGGGGCTTTCACAGATACGCAGTATTTT. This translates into CASSSGAFTDTQYF.

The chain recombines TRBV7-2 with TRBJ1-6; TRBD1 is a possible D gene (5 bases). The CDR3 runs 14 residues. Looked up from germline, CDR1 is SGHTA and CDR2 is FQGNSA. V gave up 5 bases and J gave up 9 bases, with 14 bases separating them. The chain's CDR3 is CASSPHGGTSPLHF. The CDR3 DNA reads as TGTGCCAGCAGCCCTCACGGTGGGACTTCACCCCTCCACTTT.